The 27 T cell receptor beta chains below all came from one sample that was sequenced in a study of Graves' ophthalmopathy and Graves' hyperthyroidism. The study amplified TCR beta CDR3 regions using RNA transcripts. The first round was an RT-PCR with HTBI primers, and the second round was a multiplex PCR. TCRdb re-called the multiplex PCR reads with MiXCR, one entry per CDR3 protein. In the table there are about 740,000 distinct CDR3 sequences, 40% of which are singletons. The sample taken for sequencing was peripheral blood. These receptors were obtained from an adult man with Graves' ophthalmopathy.

A note on this clonotype: Since a much larger clone is just one base distant, this may be a read error. V is TRBV25-1 and J is TRBJ1-6; 9 positions agree with TRBD1. Trimming cost V 5 bases and J 13 bases; bases outside gene matches: 12. Germline CDR1 MGHDK, CDR2 SYGVNS. This CDR3 is 15 amino acids long. CDR3 DNA sequence: TGTGCCAGCAGTTACCTGGACAGGGGTTATACCCCCCTCCACTTT. Protein: CASSYLDRGYTPLHF.

This chain joins TRBV19 and TRBJ2-3, with 10 positions matching TRBD2. Per germline, CDR1 LNHDA and CDR2 SQIVND (reference sequence). V gave up 3 bases and J gave up 1 base; unmatched junction bases: 4. The CDR3 runs 16 residues. The DNA of the CDR3 is TGTGCCAGTAGTATCTCGGGGACTAGCGGCACAGATACGCAGTATTTT. It is translated as CASSISGTSGTDTQYF.

This clonotype was observed at least ten times. The rearrangement uses TRBV7-9 and TRBJ2-7; D unclear. This CDR3 spans 13 amino acids. Trimming removed 5 bases at V and 1 base at J, with 9 bases between. Germline V gives CDR1 SEHNR, CDR2 FQNEAQ (reference sequence). CDR3 nucleotides: TGTGCCAGCAGCCCGACTGGATCCTACGAGCAGTACTTC. It is translated as CASSPTGSYEQYF. Supplemented by reference TRBV7-9 and TRBJ2-7, the full variable domain reads DTGVSQNPRHKITKRGQNVTFRCDPISEHNRLYWYRQTLGQGPEFLTYFQNEAQLEKSRLLSDRFSAERPKGSFSTLEIQRTEQGDSAMYLCASSPTGSYEQYFGPGTRLTVT.

The rearrangement links TRBV7-9 to TRBJ2-2; no reliable D call. Germline-derived CDR1 and CDR2 are SEHNR and FQNEAQ (reference sequence). V dropped 11 bases and J dropped 4 bases, with 17 bases sitting between them. The CDR3 has 14 residues. Here the CDR3 reads CAWSVLLSTGELFF. In DNA, the CDR3 is TGTGCCTGGAGTGTACTTCTAAGCACCGGGGAGCTGTTTTTT.

Regarding this clonotype: This may come from a read error, since a much larger clone is one base off. The rearrangement joins TRBV20-1 to TRBJ1-1; unclear D gene. The CDR3 runs to 12 residues. Germline assignment: CDR1 DFQATT and CDR2 SNEGSKA (reference sequence). With 0 bases removed from V and 0 bases from J, the gap between germline ends came to 2 bases. CDR3 region: CSARELNTEAFF. The CDR3 DNA reads TGCAGTGCTAGAGAGCTGAACACTGAAGCTTTCTTT.

V and J are TRBV20-1 and TRBJ2-6; unclear D gene. Germline V lookup: CDR1 DFQATT, CDR2 SNEGSKA (reference sequence). V lost 6 bases and J 10 bases, leaving 13 bases between the germline ends. The CDR3 length is 12 residues. The CDR3 DNA sequence: TGCAGTGCCCAGGACGGTACTAACGTCCTGACTTTC. As protein: CSAQDGTNVLTF.

The table lists this clonotype with many counts. A clone one base away is much larger, so this may be a read error. V and J are TRBV15 and TRBJ1-2; perhaps TRBD1 as D (5 bases). Trimming pared 8 bases from V and 4 bases from J, leaving 17 bases between. The germline gives CDR1 LNHNV, CDR2 YYDKDF (reference sequence). This CDR3 region has 14 residues. CDR3: CATGQAGRIYGYTF. The CDR3 DNA is TGTGCCACCGGCCAAGCAGGGAGGATCTATGGCTACACCTTC.

The rearrangement uses TRBV9 and TRBJ2-7, with 7 nucleotides matching TRBD2. The length of the CDR3 is 14 residues. Trimming cost V 4 bases and J 7 bases; bases outside gene matches: 11. CDR1 and CDR2 from the germline V gene are SGDLS and YYNGEE. Here the CDR3 DNA reads TGTGCCAGCAGCCAAGCGGCGGGAGTGAGGGAGCAGTACTTC. It yields the protein CASSQAAGVREQYF.

This clonotype was observed a few times. V gene TRBV7-9 combines with J gene TRBJ2-5; no firm D call. V shed 2 bases and J shed 5 bases, with 9 bases lying between them. CDR1 SEHNR and CDR2 FQNEAQ come from the germline V gene (reference sequence). The CDR3 extends over 13 amino acids. CDR3 nucleotide sequence: TGTGCCAGCAGCTTACAGAGCAAGGAGACCCAGTACTTC. Translation: CASSLQSKETQYF.

This chain uses TRBV7-2 with TRBJ2-7; no reliable D call. V lost 5 bases and J lost 4, with 15 bases in between. Germline CDR1 and CDR2: SGHTA and FQGNSA. This CDR3 is 14 amino acids long. The CDR3 spells CASSTNSGIYEQYF. DNA of the CDR3: TGTGCCAGCAGCACGAACAGTGGGATTTACGAGCAGTACTTC.

V usage is TRBV7-2 and J usage is TRBJ1-6; a possible D gene is TRBD1 (6 bases). The ends were cut back, 8 bases at V and 8 bases at J, with 16 bases in the middle. This CDR3 region has 14 residues. The germline V gene has CDR1 SGHTA and CDR2 FQGNSA. The CDR3 DNA reads as TGTGCCAGCGTCCGGGGGAACAGGGATTCACCCCTCCACTTT. Amino acid sequence: CASVRGNRDSPLHF.

The sample holds a few counts of this clonotype. The gene calls are TRBV13 and TRBJ2-7; D remains ambiguous. The length of the CDR3 is 13 residues. V gave up 10 bases and J gave up 2 bases, with 15 bases separating them. Germline-derived CDR1 and CDR2 are PRHDT and FYEKMQ (reference sequence). DNA for the CDR3: TGTGCCACCAGATTAAAGACAACCTACGAGCAGTACTTC. This codes for CATRLKTTYEQYF.

In the case of this clonotype: At one of its ends the junction is not consistent with the germline gene, which may arise from a read error. The chain employs TRBV10-3 and TRBJ1-2; TRBD1 agrees at 8 bases. The CDR3 contains 14 residues. Germline V gives CDR1 ENHRY, CDR2 SYGVKD. The CDR3 is CASSSGRGHLGYTF. Here the CDR3 DNA reads TGTGCCAGCAGTTCGGGCAGGGGGCATTTAGGATACACCTTC.

This clonotype was detected only a few times. The chain uses TRBV6-5 and TRBJ1-5; D is unresolved. The V end was cut by 4 bases, the J end by 3 bases, with 13 bases between. Germline lookup yields CDR1 MNHEY and CDR2 SVGAGI. CDR3 size: 15 residues. CDR3 residues: CASSLQSGSNQPQHF. The CDR3 DNA is TGTGCCAGCAGTTTGCAGTCGGGGTCCAATCAGCCCCAGCATTTT.

The V and J genes are TRBV10-3 and TRBJ2-7, with a tentative D call TRBD1 (5 bases). The germline V gene encodes CDR1 ENHRY and CDR2 SYGVKD. V lost 0 bases to trimming and J lost 0 bases, with 12 bases between them. The CDR3 spans 16 residues. CDR3 in amino acids: CAISESRQGTSYEQYF. In nucleotides, the CDR3 is TGTGCCATCAGTGAGTCGAGGCAGGGCACCTCCTACGAGCAGTACTTC.

J is TRBJ2-7 and V is TRBV7-9; unclear D gene. Germline V gene lookup returns CDR1 SEHNR and CDR2 FQNEAQ (reference sequence). The CDR3 contains 14 residues. Trimming pared 2 bases from V and 3 bases from J, leaving 11 bases between. The CDR3 DNA reads as TGTGCCAGCAGCTTATATTCAGGAAGCTACGAGCAGTACTTC. The encoded protein is CASSLYSGSYEQYF.

This clonotype has a handful of counts. Written as DNA, the CDR3 is TGCGCCAGCAGCTCCGGGGGAGTAGCGGCCCAGTACTTC. This translates into CASSSGGVAAQYF. The chain uses TRBV5-1 and TRBJ2-5; maybe TRBD2 (6 bases). Looked up from germline, CDR1 is SGHRS and CDR2 is YFSETQ. This CDR3 has 13 residues. Trimming left V 3 bases short and J 9 bases short, with 15 bases between.

Details on this clonotype: Being one base from a much bigger clone, this may be a read error. The rearrangement links TRBV19 to TRBJ1-5; D uncertain. The germline V gene encodes CDR1 LNHDA and CDR2 SQIVND (reference sequence). This CDR3 region has 14 residues. The V gene lost 3 bases and the J gene lost 6 bases, with 12 bases spanning the gap. CDR3 in DNA: TGTGCCAGTAGTATTGTGGCGGGCAGTCAGCCCCAGCATTTT. Its protein product is CASSIVAGSQPQHF.

In the case of this clonotype: In this CDR3 the conserved last residue, phenylalanine or tryptophan, is missing, so a read error is likely. The chain is built from TRBV12-3 or TRBV12-4 and TRBJ2-7, with TRBD2 matching over 13 bases. The CDR3 contains 15 residues. Trimming at V came to 2 bases and at J to 5 bases, leaving 3 bases not matched to a gene. The CDR3 loop is CASSLWTSGGHEQYL. The CDR3 DNA sequence: TGTGCCAGCAGTTTATGGACTAGCGGGGGTCACGAGCAGTACCTC.

About this clonotype itself: The CDR3 ends on some other residue instead of the conserved phenylalanine or tryptophan, so this is likely a read error. The limits of the CDR3 on the DNA are not certain, so only TCRdb's listed CDR3 is given. CDR3 sequence reads: CASSMGTGGTEAYL. This chain uses TRBV5-1 with TRBJ1-1; whether TRBD1, the table's D call, matches the DNA was not checked. Germline assignment: CDR1 SGHRS and CDR2 YFSETQ. Ends included, the CDR3 has 14 residues.

For this clonotype: A read error may produce the germline difference seen at one junction end. This CDR3 reads CASSRPQGAANYGYTF. The CDR3 nucleotides read TGTGCCAGCAGTCGTCCCCAGGGGGCTGCTAACTATGGCTACACCTTC. The rearrangement joins TRBV10-3 to TRBJ1-2, with 8 bases fitting TRBD1. In germline, CDR1 is ENHRY, CDR2 SYGVKD. The CDR3 sequence is 16 residues long.

This clonotype occurred a few times. The gene calls are TRBV2 and TRBJ1-1; no definite D call. V was clipped by 5 bases and J by 0 bases, with 10 bases between them. The germline V gene has CDR1 SNHLY and CDR2 FYNNEI. The CDR3 runs to 14 residues. The CDR3: CASSLTLLNTEAFF. CDR3 nucleotide sequence: TGTGCCAGCAGTTTAACACTCCTGAACACTGAAGCTTTCTTT.

The chain has TRBV29-1 and TRBJ1-2; TRBD1 agrees at 8 bases. The V segment lost 4 bases and the J segment 5 bases; nucleotides outside the gene matches: 3. The CDR3 has 12 amino acids. CDR1 and CDR2 (germline): SQVTM, ANQGSEA. The CDR3 protein is CSVGTGMYGYTF. CDR3 in DNA: TGCAGCGTTGGGACAGGGATGTATGGCTACACCTTC.

This clonotype was seen repeatedly, ten times or more. The chain has TRBV7-8 and TRBJ2-7; tentative D call: TRBD1 (6 bases). CDR1 is SGHVS, CDR2 FQNEAQ, per germline. This CDR3 region has 14 residues. Trimming pared 4 bases from V and 3 bases from J, leaving 13 bases between. As DNA, the CDR3 is TGTGCCAGCAGCTCGGCCGGGACAAACTACGAGCAGTACTTC. It codes for CASSSAGTNYEQYF.

This clonotype was observed many times. The CDR3 DNA sequence: TGTGCCAGCAGCGCCTGGGACTCACGTAATGGCTACACCTTC. Translation: CASSAWDSRNGYTF. The rearrangement joins TRBV7-9 to TRBJ1-2; D perhaps matches TRBD1 (5 bases). This CDR3 comprises 14 residues. Trimming removed 5 bases from V and 6 bases from J, with 16 bases in between. CDR1 and CDR2 (germline): SEHNR, FQNEAQ (reference sequence). Combining the CDR3 with reference TRBV7-9 and TRBJ1-2 gives the whole variable domain DTGVSQNPRHKITKRGQNVTFRCDPISEHNRLYWYRQTLGQGPEFLTYFQNEAQLEKSRLLSDRFSAERPKGSFSTLEIQRTEQGDSAMYLCASSAWDSRNGYTFGSGTRLTVV.

This clonotype was counted ten times or more. The chain employs TRBV2 and TRBJ1-4, with no clear D. Trimming stripped 8 bases from V and 2 bases from J, with 15 bases between. This CDR3 is 15 amino acids long. Germline V CDR1 and CDR2: SNHLY, FYNNEI. The CDR3 is CASARSLATNEKLFF. CDR3 in DNA: TGTGCCAGCGCTCGATCTTTGGCGACTAATGAAAAACTGTTTTTT.

V and J are TRBV14 and TRBJ2-7; weak D call: TRBD2 (5 bases). Germline CDR1 SGHDN, CDR2 FVKESK. Trimming cost V 8 bases and J 6 bases, with 14 bases left between them. The CDR3 covers 12 residues. The CDR3: CASSPMGSEQYF. The CDR3 region has the DNA TGTGCCAGCTCACCAATGGGGAGCGAGCAGTACTTC. Full variable domain (outside the CDR3, taken from reference TRBV14 and TRBJ2-7): EAGVTQFPSHSVIEKGQTVTLRCDPISGHDNLYWYRRVMGKEIKFLLHFVKESKQDESGMPNNRFLAERTGGTYSTLKVQPAELEDSGVYFCASSPMGSEQYFGPGTRLTVT.